What follows is one T cell receptor beta chain and its context. Its antigen is not identified. This sample was included in a study of cytomegalovirus exposure and HLA in healthy donors. Study findings and constraints: Investigators reported 150 to 200 TCR beta chains as tied to cytomegalovirus.

The CDR3 totals 14 residues. Germline V gene sequence: CDR1 SNHLY, CDR2 FYNNEI. Trimming pared 2 bases from V and 2 bases from J, leaving 9 bases between. The data were produced by immunoSEQ multiplex PCR, yet TCRdb's version contains in-frame clones alone and is incomplete. The sample has some 120,000 clones, almost 90% seen once. The J gene is TRBJ1-2, the V gene TRBV2; D is undetermined. The receptor comes from a man aged 25-45 years in good health and CMV-seronegative. Sequenced input: PBMCs. CDR3 loop: CASSEMAVNYGYTF. CDR3 DNA sequence: TGTGCCAGCAGTGAAATGGCAGTAAACTATGGCTACACCTTC.